This TCR beta chain was captured by sequencing in a study of spatial heterogeneity in lung cancer. Across the whole study: Consistently, beta-chain sequences turned up in larger numbers than alpha-chain sequences did.

The CDR3 length is 15 residues. Germline V lookup: CDR1 SGHTA, CDR2 FQGNSA. The ends were cut back, 0 bases at V and 7 bases at J, with 15 bases in the middle. Time point specified: sample taken at primary tumor resection. Material for sequencing was whole RNA from tumor, nontumor lung or frozen PBMC, left unsorted. Notes on the study in general: One measure, the expanded intratumoral alpha and beta TCR count, tracked tumor mutation counts.

Individual TCR cDNA molecules each bore their own unique molecular identifier. TCRdb re-called the 5' RACE reads through MiXCR, storing one row per CDR3 protein. The repertoire holds over a thousand distinct CDR3 sequences, with about 10% as singletons. Within the sample, this clonotype is medium-sized. As yet, its antigen is unknown. The sequence came from a female donor with early-stage non-small cell lung cancer. V is TRBV7-2 and J is TRBJ2-5, with a tentative D call TRBD1 (6 bases). The sample in question was lung tumor tissue, obtained at surgery. The CDR3: CASSLAMRGMGTQYF. CDR3 nucleotide sequence: TGTGCCAGCAGCTTAGCCATGAGGGGGATGGGGACCCAGTACTTC.